These 4 T cell receptor beta chains were sequenced from one sample in a study of cytomegalovirus exposure and HLA in healthy donors. Only in-frame clones appear in the TCRdb table, and some are missing; sequencing was by immunoSEQ multiplex PCR. The data show 150,000 to 200,000 clones, about 89% seen once. Specimen: PBMCs. Receptors were obtained from a young man in good health and CMV-seropositive.

The CDR3: CASSLWTSGAGELFF. CDR3 DNA sequence: TGTGCCAGCAGCTTGTGGACTAGTGGGGCCGGGGAGCTGTTTTTT. The chain uses TRBV5-5 and TRBJ2-2; TRBD2 matches at 7 bases. This CDR3 has 15 residues. Germline V gene sequence: CDR1 SGHKS, CDR2 YYEKEE (reference sequence). V dropped 1 base and J dropped 6; count of bases not matched to a gene: 6.

The chain carries TRBV7-9 and TRBJ1-2; 12 nucleotides agree with TRBD1. Trimming cost V 3 bases and J 2 bases; bases outside gene matches: 1. Germline CDR1 and CDR2: SEHNR and FQNEAQ (reference sequence). The length of the CDR3 is 15 residues. The CDR3: CASSLGQGANYGYTF. CDR3 DNA sequence: TGTGCCAGCAGCTTGGGACAGGGGGCCAACTATGGCTACACCTTC.

This sequence joins TRBV7-2 and TRBJ2-7; no clear D gene. Germline assignment: CDR1 SGHTA and CDR2 FQGNSA. The CDR3 has 13 residues. The V and J ends lost 2 bases and 8 bases respectively, with 13 bases between them. CDR3 DNA sequence: TGTGCCAGCAGCTTACCGAACGCCCAGAAGCAGTACTTC. Amino acids: CASSLPNAQKQYF.

The chain couples TRBV5-6 to TRBJ2-7; TRBD1 matches 7 bases. Germline V gene data show CDR1 as SGHDT and CDR2 as YYEEEE. The CDR3 extends over 16 amino acids. V shed 2 bases, J shed 0 bases, and the junction held 8 bases outside the gene matches. CDR3 DNA sequence: TGTGCCAGCAGCTTCTTCACGACAGGGTACTCCTACGAGCAGTACTTC. This translates into CASSFFTTGYSYEQYF.